Following are 13 T cell receptor beta chains from one sample sequenced in a study of Tregs in tolerant kidney transplant recipients. Recipient PBMCs carried a CFSE label and met irradiated graft donor PBMCs for over five days before FACS sorting. Sequencing was performed with immunoSEQ multiplex PCR; in TCRdb, only in-frame clones are kept and a portion is missing. The profile shows 7,000 to 9,000 clones, roughly 36% of them singletons. Their target antigens are unknown. The material sequenced was CD8+ T cells from blood cultured with allogeneic cells, taken before the transplant. Every receptor here comes from a human patient who received a combined kidney and bone marrow transplant.

This clone was seen only a few times. The rearrangement joins TRBV7-9 to TRBJ2-5, with D tentatively TRBD1 (6 bases). Per germline, CDR1 SEHNR and CDR2 FQNEAQ (reference sequence). The CDR3 loop spans 15 amino acids. Trimming left V 5 bases short and J 1 base short, with 14 bases between. Written as DNA, the CDR3 is TGTGCCAGCAGCCCCTCCGACAGGTTCCAAGAGACCCAGTACTTC. This sequence encodes CASSPSDRFQETQYF.

V and J are TRBV4-1 and TRBJ2-7, with 7 bases that match TRBD1. This CDR3 has 14 amino acids. The trim removed 4 bases at V and 3 bases at J, leaving 6 bases unmatched. Germline loops: CDR1 MGHRA, CDR2 YSYEKL. CDR3 coding DNA: TGCGCCAGCAGCCCTGGCAGGGGGTTCTACGAGCAGTACTTC. Translating gives CASSPGRGFYEQYF.

The chain recombines TRBV15 with TRBJ2-3; 10 positions agree with TRBD2. V trimming: 0 bases; J trimming: 4 bases; junction bases outside the gene matches: 1. Germline V gives CDR1 LNHNV, CDR2 YYDKDF (reference sequence). The CDR3 loop spans 15 amino acids. Written as DNA, the CDR3 is TGTGCCACCAGCAGAGATACTAGCGGGGCAGATACGCAGTATTTT. As protein: CATSRDTSGADTQYF.

This clone is labeled medium-sized (0.01 to 0.1%). The rearrangement links TRBV27 to TRBJ1-1; 9 bases match TRBD1. The V gene's germline CDR1 is MNHEY and CDR2 SMNVEV (reference sequence). This CDR3 is 14 amino acids long. V shed 7 bases, J shed 5 bases, and the junction held 8 bases outside the gene matches. The CDR3 region is CASTFTGGWTEAFF. The CDR3 bases are TGTGCCAGCACCTTCACAGGGGGCTGGACTGAAGCTTTCTTT.

This clone was detected a few times. As DNA, the CDR3 is TGTGCCAGCAGCTTTGGTGGGGAGGGGCTGGGCACTGAAGCTTTCTTT. Its protein is CASSFGGEGLGTEAFF. This sequence joins TRBV7-2 and TRBJ1-1; a possible D gene is TRBD1 (5 bases). The CDR3 extends over 16 amino acids. Germline loops: CDR1 SGHTA, CDR2 FQGNSA. Trimming took 3 bases from V and 4 from J, leaving 18 bases between them.

In this sample, this clone turned up a few times. The chain couples TRBV4-1 to TRBJ2-7, with D tentatively TRBD1 (5 bases). Germline CDR1 and CDR2: MGHRA and YSYEKL. This CDR3 is 15 amino acids long. Trimming took off 3 bases at V and 2 bases at J, with 14 bases between the two ends. The CDR3 nucleotides are TGCGCCAGCAGCCAGGCGCACAGGCTACCCTACGAGCAGTACTTC. It is translated as CASSQAHRLPYEQYF.

This clone has a handful of counts. The chain has TRBV5-1 and TRBJ1-1; D gene unclear. Looked up from germline, CDR1 is SGHRS and CDR2 is YFSETQ. Trimming took 4 bases from V and 4 from J, leaving 11 bases between them. The length of the CDR3 is 13 residues. The CDR3 DNA is TGCGCCAGCAGCCTCGGGGTGACCACTGAAGCTTTCTTT. This translates into CASSLGVTTEAFF.

The chain carries TRBV7-2 and TRBJ2-1, with TRBD2 matching over 7 bases. This CDR3 region has 16 residues. The germline CDR1 and CDR2 sequences are SGHTA and FQGNSA. The V segment lost 2 bases and the J segment 3 bases; nucleotides outside the gene matches: 7. CDR3 region: CASSLLVGGGYNEQFF. The CDR3 nucleotides are TGTGCCAGCAGCTTATTGGTAGGCGGGGGCTACAATGAGCAGTTCTTC.

This chain links TRBV4-1 with TRBJ1-6, with D tentatively TRBD1 (5 bases). The CDR3 covers 13 residues. Trimming removed 1 base at V and 13 bases at J, with 11 bases between. Per germline, CDR1 MGHRA and CDR2 YSYEKL. CDR3 in DNA: TGCGCCAGCAGCCAAGGCGGGGGTTCTCCCCTCCACTTT. This gives the protein CASSQGGGSPLHF.

This clone was counted only a few times. The chain employs TRBV20-1 and TRBJ2-1; D gene uncertain. The CDR3 loop spans 11 amino acids. CDR1 is DFQATT, CDR2 SNEGSKA, per germline (reference sequence). The V and J ends lost 3 bases and 8 bases respectively, with 8 bases between them. CDR3 loop: CSASRGDEQFF. The CDR3 nucleotides read TGCAGTGCTAGTCGAGGTGATGAGCAGTTCTTC.

The chain carries TRBV7-9 and TRBJ2-1, with D unresolved. The CDR3 sequence is 12 residues long. The V end was cut by 2 bases, the J end by 7 bases, with 6 bases between. Germline V lookup: CDR1 SEHNR, CDR2 FQNEAQ (reference sequence). CDR3 sequence (DNA): TGTGCCAGCAGCTTACTAGTGAATGAGCAGTTCTTC. Amino acid sequence: CASSLLVNEQFF.

This clone is judged medium-sized. This chain links TRBV10-1 with TRBJ2-2; TRBD2 might be the D (5 bases). Looked up from germline, CDR1 is WNHNN and CDR2 is SYGVQD (reference sequence). This CDR3 spans 14 amino acids. The CDR3 bases are TGCGCACGGAGGCGGCAGGACAACACCGGGGAGCTGTTTTTT. It is translated as CARRRQDNTGELFF.

The genes are TRBV9 and TRBJ2-1; 8 positions agree with TRBD1. The junction had 4 bases not matched to a gene; V was cut back by 0 bases and J by 2 bases. Germline V gene sequence: CDR1 SGDLS, CDR2 YYNGEE. This CDR3 comprises 16 residues. CDR3 protein: CASSVADRAPYNEQFF. The CDR3, as DNA: TGTGCCAGCAGCGTAGCGGACAGGGCCCCCTACAATGAGCAGTTCTTC.